These T cell receptor beta chains were read from a single sample in a study of blood T cell repertoires in COVID-19. TCRdb keeps only in-frame clones here, not all; method: immunoSEQ multiplex PCR. Of under 150,000 clones listed, over 60% were seen once; the top ten hold roughly 9%. The sample consisted of peripheral blood. Receptors originate from a woman aged 50 to 65 with active or convalescent COVID-19. Both conserved end residues are part of each CDR3. D genes are given only for firm matches. The size of a clone is reported for some rows only, either as once, few or many, or as a class for expanded clones.

V gene	D gene	clone size	J gene	CDR3 protein	CDR3 DNA
TRBV27	.	.	TRBJ1-1	CASSLQGNTEAFF	TGTGCCAGCAGTTTACAGGGGAACACTGAAGCTTTCTTT
TRBV6-2/TRBV6-3	TRBD1	few	TRBJ1-2	CASSYPLTRDSYGYTF	TGTGCCAGCAGTTATCCCCTTACACGGGACAGCTATGGCTACACCTTC
TRBV28	.	.	TRBJ2-3	CASSEILGSTDTQYF	TGTGCCAGCAGTGAAATACTAGGGAGCACAGATACGCAGTATTTT
TRBV2	.	.	TRBJ1-1	CASRGSGRQNTEAFF	TGTGCCAGCAGGGGCTCAGGGCGGCAGAACACTGAAGCTTTCTTT
TRBV19	.	once	TRBJ2-5	CASSLDSQQETQYF	TGTGCCAGTAGCCTGGACAGCCAACAAGAGACCCAGTACTTC
TRBV30	TRBD1	few	TRBJ2-2	CAWSGGQGGTNTGELFF	TGTGCCTGGAGCGGCGGACAGGGGGGCACGAACACCGGGGAGCTGTTTTTT
TRBV19	.	many	TRBJ2-3	CASSPYRTPGITDTQYF	TGTGCCAGTAGTCCATATAGGACCCCGGGGATCACAGATACGCAGTATTTT
TRBV7-9	.	.	TRBJ2-7	CASSLVGGYEQYF	TGTGCCAGCAGCTTAGTGGGGGGTTACGAGCAGTACTTC
TRBV2	.	.	TRBJ1-1	CASSSSERRTEAFF	TGTGCCAGCAGCTCCTCGGAGAGGAGGACTGAAGCTTTCTTT
TRBV7-2	.	few	TRBJ1-2	CASSLAQFIGDGYTF	TGTGCCAGCAGCTTAGCGCAGTTTATCGGAGATGGCTACACCTTC
TRBV6-2/TRBV6-3	TRBD1	.	TRBJ1-1	CASSLGQLLRNTEAFF	TGTGCCAGCAGTCTGGGACAGCTCTTGAGGAACACTGAAGCTTTCTTT
TRBV6-5	.	.	TRBJ1-2	CASSIRVGYGYTF	TGTGCCAGCAGCATACGGGTGGGCTATGGCTACACCTTC
TRBV7-2	TRBD1	.	TRBJ1-2	CASSFDRAYGYTF	TGTGCCAGCAGCTTCGACAGGGCTTATGGCTACACCTTC
TRBV28	TRBD1	.	TRBJ1-2	CASSPLRTGGGYTF	TGTGCCAGCAGTCCCTTACGGACAGGGGGAGGCTACACCTTC